This TCR beta chain emerged from a study of response to subunit inactivated influenza vaccine. Study conclusions and caveats: The authors suggested that few new T cells are recruited per seasonal influenza vaccination.

TCRdb reanalysed the RT-PCR reads using MiXCR and keeps one entry per CDR3 protein. The data show about 700,000 distinct CDR3 sequences, with roughly 15% seen just once and 7.6% held by the top ten. This clonotype was detected only a few times. What it binds is not known. Trimming stripped 3 bases from V and 2 bases from J, with 10 bases between. The CDR3 runs to 14 residues. Germline values: CDR1 SEHNR, CDR2 FQNEAQ (reference sequence). This sequence originates from a man aged 50-59 years who received an inactivated influenza vaccine. This sample comprised PBMCs from blood, obtained less than 15 days before vaccination. The J gene is TRBJ1-1, the V gene TRBV7-9, with D possibly matching TRBD1 (5 bases). The CDR3 DNA reads as TGTGCCAGCAGCTTTATCGGGGGAAACACTGAAGCTTTCTTT. It specifies CASSFIGGNTEAFF.